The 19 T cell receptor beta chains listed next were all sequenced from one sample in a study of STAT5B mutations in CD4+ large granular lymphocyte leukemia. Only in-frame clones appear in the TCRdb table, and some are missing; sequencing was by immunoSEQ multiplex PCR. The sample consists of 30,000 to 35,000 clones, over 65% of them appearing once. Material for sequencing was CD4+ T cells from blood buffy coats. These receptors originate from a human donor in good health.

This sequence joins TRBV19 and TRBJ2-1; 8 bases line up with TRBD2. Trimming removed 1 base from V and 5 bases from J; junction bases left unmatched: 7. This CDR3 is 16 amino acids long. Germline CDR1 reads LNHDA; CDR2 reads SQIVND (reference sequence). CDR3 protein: CASSIVAGGYNNEQFF. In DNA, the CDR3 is TGTGCCAGTAGTATAGTGGCGGGGGGCTATAACAATGAGCAGTTCTTC.

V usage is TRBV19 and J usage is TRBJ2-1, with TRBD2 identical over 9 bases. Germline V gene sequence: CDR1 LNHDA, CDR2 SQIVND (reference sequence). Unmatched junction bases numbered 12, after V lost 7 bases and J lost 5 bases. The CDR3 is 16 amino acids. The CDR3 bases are TGTGCCAGTACCCGGCCGGGACTAGCTATCAACAATGAGCAGTTCTTC. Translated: CASTRPGLAINNEQFF.

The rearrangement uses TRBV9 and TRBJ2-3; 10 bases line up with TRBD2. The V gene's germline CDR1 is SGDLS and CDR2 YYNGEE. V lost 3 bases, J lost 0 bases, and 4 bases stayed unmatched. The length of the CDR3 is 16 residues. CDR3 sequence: CASSAGLADSTDTQYF. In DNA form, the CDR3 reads TGTGCCAGCAGCGCCGGACTAGCGGATAGCACAGATACGCAGTATTTT.

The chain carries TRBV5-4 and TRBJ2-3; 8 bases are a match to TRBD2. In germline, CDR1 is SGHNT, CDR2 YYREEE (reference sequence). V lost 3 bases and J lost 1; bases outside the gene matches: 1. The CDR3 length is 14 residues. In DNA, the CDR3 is TGTGCCAGCAGCTCCGGGGGGGGCACAGATACGCAGTATTTT. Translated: CASSSGGGTDTQYF. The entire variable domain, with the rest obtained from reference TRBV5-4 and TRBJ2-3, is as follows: ETGVTQSPTHLIKTRGQQVTLRCSSQSGHNTVSWYQQALGQGPQFIFQYYREEENGRGNFPPRFSGLQFPNYSSELNVNALELDDSALYLCASSSGGGTDTQYFGPGTRLTVL.

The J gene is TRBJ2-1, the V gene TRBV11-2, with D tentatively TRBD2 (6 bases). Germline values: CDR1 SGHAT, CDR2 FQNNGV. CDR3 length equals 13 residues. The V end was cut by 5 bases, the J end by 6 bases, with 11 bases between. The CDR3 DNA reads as TGTGCCAGCAGCGCGGAGGGACTCAATGAGCAGTTCTTC. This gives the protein CASSAEGLNEQFF.

CDR3 sequence: CASSSATYSYEQYF. The CDR3 DNA sequence: TGTGCCAGCAGCTCGGCCACCTATTCCTACGAGCAGTACTTC. This chain links TRBV7-9 with TRBJ2-7, with no clear D. CDR1 and CDR2 (germline): SEHNR, FQNEAQ (reference sequence). V was trimmed by 4 bases and J by 1 base, leaving 11 bases between them. This CDR3 spans 14 amino acids.

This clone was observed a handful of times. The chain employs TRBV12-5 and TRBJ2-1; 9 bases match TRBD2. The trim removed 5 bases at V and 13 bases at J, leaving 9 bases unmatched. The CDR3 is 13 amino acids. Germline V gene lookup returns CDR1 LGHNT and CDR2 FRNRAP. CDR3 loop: CASGPGGGRVQFF. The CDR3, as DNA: TGTGCTAGTGGTCCCGGGGGCGGGAGGGTACAGTTCTTC.

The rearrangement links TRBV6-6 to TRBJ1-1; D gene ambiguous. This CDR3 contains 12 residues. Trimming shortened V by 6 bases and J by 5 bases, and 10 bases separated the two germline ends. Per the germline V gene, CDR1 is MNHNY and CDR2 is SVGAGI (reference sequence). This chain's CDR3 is CASRPGRTEAFF. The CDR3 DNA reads TGTGCCAGCAGACCTGGGAGGACTGAAGCTTTCTTT.

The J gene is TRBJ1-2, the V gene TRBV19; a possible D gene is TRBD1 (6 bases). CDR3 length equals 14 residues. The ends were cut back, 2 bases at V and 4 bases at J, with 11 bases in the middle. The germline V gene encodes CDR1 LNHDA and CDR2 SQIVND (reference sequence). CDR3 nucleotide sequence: TGTGCCAGTAGTATAAGGGGGGTCGGCTATGGCTACACCTTC. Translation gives CASSIRGVGYGYTF.

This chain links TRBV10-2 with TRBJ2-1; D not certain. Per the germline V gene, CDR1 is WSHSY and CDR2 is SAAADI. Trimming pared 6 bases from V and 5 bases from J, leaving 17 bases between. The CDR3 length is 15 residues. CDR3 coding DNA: TGCGCCAGCAGCACAGACACCCCCAGAAACAATGAGCAGTTCTTC. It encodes CASSTDTPRNNEQFF.

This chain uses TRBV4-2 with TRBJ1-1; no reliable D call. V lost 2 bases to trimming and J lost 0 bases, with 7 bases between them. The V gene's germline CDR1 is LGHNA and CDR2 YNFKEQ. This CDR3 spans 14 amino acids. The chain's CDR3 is CASSQLGVNTEAFF. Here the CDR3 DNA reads TGTGCCAGCAGCCAATTGGGTGTGAACACTGAAGCTTTCTTT.

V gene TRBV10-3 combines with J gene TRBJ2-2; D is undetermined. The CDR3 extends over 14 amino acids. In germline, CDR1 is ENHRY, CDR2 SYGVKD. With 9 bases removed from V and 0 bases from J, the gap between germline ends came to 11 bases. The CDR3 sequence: CAMRRDANTGELFF. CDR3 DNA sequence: TGTGCCATGCGTCGTGATGCGAACACCGGGGAGCTGTTTTTT.

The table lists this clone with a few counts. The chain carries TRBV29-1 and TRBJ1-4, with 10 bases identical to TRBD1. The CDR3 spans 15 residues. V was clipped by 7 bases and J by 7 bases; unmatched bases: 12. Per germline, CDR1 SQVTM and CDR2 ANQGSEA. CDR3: CSGTVGDRGSEKLFF. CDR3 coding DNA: TGCAGCGGAACGGTGGGGGACAGGGGTAGTGAAAAACTGTTTTTT.

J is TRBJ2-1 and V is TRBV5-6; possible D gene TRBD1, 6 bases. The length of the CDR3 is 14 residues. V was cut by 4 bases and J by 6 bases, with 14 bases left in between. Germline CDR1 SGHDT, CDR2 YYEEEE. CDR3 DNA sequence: TGTGCCAGCAGCCAGACAGGCAGAAGCAATGAGCAGTTCTTC. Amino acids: CASSQTGRSNEQFF.

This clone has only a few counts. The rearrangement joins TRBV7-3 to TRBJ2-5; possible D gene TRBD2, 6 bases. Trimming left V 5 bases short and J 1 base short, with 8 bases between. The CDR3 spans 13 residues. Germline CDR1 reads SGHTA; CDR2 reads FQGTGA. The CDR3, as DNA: TGTGCCAGCAGCGCACTAGCCCAAGAGACCCAGTACTTC. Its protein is CASSALAQETQYF.

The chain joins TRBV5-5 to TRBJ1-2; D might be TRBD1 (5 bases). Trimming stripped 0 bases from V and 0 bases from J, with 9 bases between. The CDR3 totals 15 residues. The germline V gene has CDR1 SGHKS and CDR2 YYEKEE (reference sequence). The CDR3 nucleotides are TGTGCCAGCAGCTTGGCTCCAGGGCCTAACTATGGCTACACCTTC. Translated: CASSLAPGPNYGYTF.

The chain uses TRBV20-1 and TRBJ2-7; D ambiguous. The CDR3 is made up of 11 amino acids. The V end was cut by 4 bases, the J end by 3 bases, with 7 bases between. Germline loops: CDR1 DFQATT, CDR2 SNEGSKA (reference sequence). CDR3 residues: CSANAVYEQYF. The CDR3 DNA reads TGCAGTGCTAACGCGGTCTACGAGCAGTACTTC.

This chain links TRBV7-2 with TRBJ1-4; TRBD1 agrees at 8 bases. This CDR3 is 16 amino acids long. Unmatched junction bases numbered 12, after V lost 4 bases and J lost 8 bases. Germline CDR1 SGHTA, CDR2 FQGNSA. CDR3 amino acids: CASSSGQAQTREKLFF. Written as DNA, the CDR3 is TGTGCCAGCAGCTCGGGACAGGCTCAAACTCGGGAAAAACTGTTTTTT.

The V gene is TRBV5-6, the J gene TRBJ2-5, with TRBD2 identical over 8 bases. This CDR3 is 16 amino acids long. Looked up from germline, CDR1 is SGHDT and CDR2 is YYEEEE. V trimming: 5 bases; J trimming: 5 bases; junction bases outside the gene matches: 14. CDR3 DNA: TGTGCCAGCAGTCCGGGCACTAGCGGCATGAGGGAGACCCAGTACTTC. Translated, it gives CASSPGTSGMRETQYF.